The entry that follows covers one TCR beta chain sequence. Antigen specificity is unknown. The data originate from a study of yellow fever vaccine responses in identical twins. Study observations and caveats: Twins' vaccine T cell responses were reported to seem partly convergent and partly personalized.

TCRdb processed the RT-PCR reads anew with MiXCR; each CDR3 protein has one entry. The repertoire includes some 15,000 distinct CDR3 sequences, roughly 80% of them detected once, and under 2% sits in the top ten. Sequenced here: T cells from blood (PBMCs), unsorted or a sorted subset (not recorded which), sampled before or after yellow fever vaccination (not recorded which). This sequence was found in a woman aged 18 to 35 who received the yellow fever vaccine.

DNA for the CDR3: TGTGCCAGCAGAAAACAGGACAATGAGCAGTTCTTC. The encoded protein is CASRKQDNEQFF. This rearrangement joins TRBV7-9 to TRBJ2-1; perhaps TRBD1 as D (5 bases). The CDR3 consists of 12 residues. Trimming left V 6 bases short and J 5 bases short, with 8 bases between. Germline V gives CDR1 SEHNR, CDR2 FQNEAQ (reference sequence).